A single sample gave rise to the 29 T cell receptor beta chains below, sequenced in a study of identical twins (dated by TCRdb to the mid-2010s). The library was made by 5' RACE. This sample was sequenced with an Illumina HiSeq 2000. The public reads were reanalyzed by TCRdb: fastp trimming at Q25, MiXCR alignment, in-frame beta chains only. Here each entry gathers all rows of one CDR3 protein and keeps the most common genes and DNA. Counted in this sample were about 700,000 distinct CDR3 sequences; less than 7% of them appeared once. 1.5% to 2% of the sample goes to the ten largest clones. The sequencing input was naive T cells sorted from blood. Sample cell subset or site, as interpreted from the label and publication: cells isolated with a human naive T-cell isolation kit. The receptors derive from a man between 18 and 35 years old in good health.

In this sample, this clonotype turned up many times. The V and J genes are TRBV4-3 and TRBJ2-2; D is unclear. The V gene lost 4 bases and the J gene lost 7 bases, with 16 bases spanning the gap. CDR3 length: 15 amino acids. Germline lookup yields CDR1 LGHNA and CDR2 YSLEER. Here the CDR3 DNA reads TGCGCCAGCAGCCCCGGACGGAAGTTCATCGGGGAGCTGTTTTTT. Its protein product is CASSPGRKFIGELFF.

V is TRBV5-1 and J is TRBJ2-7; 10 bases agree with TRBD2. J was trimmed by 7 bases and V by 0 bases; bases with no gene match: 13. The CDR3 runs 17 residues. Germline CDR1 is SGHRS and CDR2 is YFSETQ. CDR3 residues: CASSLVNASGSKLEQYF. In DNA form, the CDR3 reads TGCGCCAGCAGCTTGGTTAATGCTAGCGGGAGTAAACTGGAGCAGTACTTC. The full variable domain, with the rest looked up from reference TRBV5-1 and TRBJ2-7, is KAGVTQTPRYLIKTRGQQVTLSCSPISGHRSVSWYQQTPGQGLQFLFEYFSETQRNKGNFPGRFSGRQFSNSRSEMNVSTLELGDSALYLCASSLVNASGSKLEQYFGPGTRLTVT.

This clonotype turned up a few times. The chain has TRBV14 and TRBJ2-3, with TRBD2 identical over 7 bases. CDR3 size: 14 residues. J was trimmed by 8 bases and V by 4 bases; bases with no gene match: 9. CDR1 SGHDN and CDR2 FVKESK come from the germline V gene. This CDR3 reads CASSRREPPFTQYF. In nucleotides, the CDR3 is TGTGCCAGCAGCCGGCGGGAGCCCCCCTTTACGCAGTATTTT.

The table lists this clonotype with many counts. The CDR3 bases are TGTGCCAGCAGCTTTTCGCGGCGGGAGGTCAACGAGCAGTACTTC. It encodes CASSFSRREVNEQYF. V gene TRBV5-5 combines with J gene TRBJ2-7, with TRBD2 identical over 8 bases. CDR1 and CDR2 from the germline V gene are SGHKS and YYEKEE (reference sequence). This CDR3 comprises 15 residues. Unmatched junction bases numbered 9, after V lost 2 bases and J lost 5 bases.

The table lists this clonotype with many counts. The CDR3 nucleotides read TGTGCCAGCACCCCTAGGAAGGGGGGGGCCTACGAGCAGTACTTC. This translates into CASTPRKGGAYEQYF. J is TRBJ2-7 and V is TRBV6-1; possibly TRBD2 for D (7 bases). CDR1 MNHNS and CDR2 SASEGT come from the germline V gene. The CDR3 extends over 15 amino acids. The V and J ends lost 7 bases and 2 bases respectively, with 18 bases between them.

This clonotype was recorded at least ten times. The chain carries TRBV12-3 or TRBV12-4 and TRBJ1-4; D remains ambiguous. The CDR3 sequence is 17 residues long. V was trimmed by 6 bases and J by 0 bases, leaving 17 bases between them. The CDR3 loop reads CASSREGLLATNEKLFF. DNA for the CDR3: TGTGCCAGCAGCCGAGAGGGCCTACTTGCAACTAATGAAAAACTGTTTTTT.

This clonotype was recorded at least ten times. The chain has TRBV29-1 and TRBJ2-6; TRBD1 or TRBD2 may be the D gene (5 bases each). The CDR3 totals 16 residues. The germline CDR1 and CDR2 sequences are SQVTM and ANQGSEA. V dropped 5 bases and J dropped 0 bases, with 14 bases sitting between them. CDR3 in DNA: TGCAGCGTTTTACGGGACGAGATCTCTGGGGCCAACGTCCTGACTTTC. This codes for CSVLRDEISGANVLTF.

This clonotype was detected only a few times. This sequence joins TRBV7-2 and TRBJ1-1; D not resolved. Germline V lookup: CDR1 SGHTA, CDR2 FQGNSA. Trimming stripped 1 base from V and 0 bases from J, with 15 bases between. This CDR3 has 17 amino acids. CDR3 region: CASSLGPGGGMNTEAFF. The CDR3 region has the DNA TGTGCCAGCAGCTTAGGCCCCGGTGGTGGAATGAACACTGAAGCTTTCTTT.

J is TRBJ2-1 and V is TRBV7-9; D gene ambiguous. V was cut by 3 bases and J by 8 bases, with 11 bases left in between. In germline, CDR1 is SEHNR, CDR2 FQNEAQ (reference sequence). This CDR3 has 13 residues. The CDR3 spells CASSFWRFDEQFF. CDR3 bases: TGTGCCAGCAGCTTTTGGCGGTTCGATGAGCAGTTCTTC. The variable domain in full, with the rest retrieved from reference TRBV7-9 and TRBJ2-1, is DTGVSQNPRHKITKRGQNVTFRCDPISEHNRLYWYRQTLGQGPEFLTYFQNEAQLEKSRLLSDRFSAERPKGSFSTLEIQRTEQGDSAMYLCASSFWRFDEQFFGPGTRLTVL.

This clonotype was picked up many times. J is TRBJ2-5 and V is TRBV11-2; TRBD2 matches 10 bases. The V gene's germline CDR1 is SGHAT and CDR2 FQNNGV. V lost 4 bases to trimming and J lost 1 base; unmatched junction nucleotides: 6. CDR3 length: 16 amino acids. The CDR3, as DNA: TGTGCCAGCAGCTCGCGTCGACTAGCGGGCCAAGAGACCCAGTACTTC. As protein: CASSSRRLAGQETQYF.

This clonotype has only a few counts. The chain uses TRBV27 and TRBJ2-3; no reliable D call. This CDR3 comprises 16 residues. Trimming removed 4 bases from V and 2 bases from J, with 16 bases in between. Per germline, CDR1 MNHEY and CDR2 SMNVEV (reference sequence). The CDR3 bases are TGTGCCAGCAGTTCCCCCGGGCCACAATACACAGATACGCAGTATTTT. It is translated as CASSSPGPQYTDTQYF.

At least ten counts were recorded for this clonotype. V usage is TRBV7-8 and J usage is TRBJ2-2; 7 nucleotides match TRBD2. The germline V gene has CDR1 SGHVS and CDR2 FQNEAQ. V shed 1 base and J 1 base; nucleotides not matched to a gene: 3. The CDR3 is 16 residues long. For the CDR3, the DNA is TGTGCCAGCAGCTTAGGGGAGGGATTGAACACCGGGGAGCTGTTTTTT. It encodes CASSLGEGLNTGELFF.

At least ten counts were recorded for this clonotype. The chain is built from TRBV5-1 and TRBJ2-3; 7 bases are a match to TRBD1. The CDR3 loop spans 16 amino acids. The V gene end was trimmed by 4 bases and the J gene end by 1 base; junction bases not matched to a gene: 9. The germline V gene encodes CDR1 SGHRS and CDR2 YFSETQ. The CDR3 protein is CASSLGVGQGTDTQYF. The CDR3 DNA sequence: TGCGCCAGCAGCCTGGGAGTAGGACAGGGCACAGATACGCAGTATTTT.

This clonotype was observed at least ten times. This rearrangement joins TRBV6-2 or TRBV6-3 to TRBJ2-1; D remains unclear. The V end was cut by 7 bases, the J end by 0 bases, with 10 bases between. The V gene's germline CDR1 is MNHEY and CDR2 SVGEGT. The length of the CDR3 is 14 residues. The CDR3 region is CASNALSSYNEQFF. The CDR3 DNA is TGTGCCAGCAATGCGCTGAGCTCCTACAATGAGCAGTTCTTC.

About this clonotype itself: This may be a read error, as it is one base from a much larger clone. The CDR3 protein is CGAVGSTGELFF. CDR3 nucleotides: TGCGGTGCTGTTGGGAGCACCGGGGAGCTGTTTTTT. This sequence joins TRBV20-1 and TRBJ2-2; possible D gene TRBD2, 5 bases. CDR1 and CDR2 from the germline V gene are DFQATT and SNEGSKA (reference sequence). The CDR3 length is 12 residues.

The sample holds many counts of this clonotype. The rearrangement uses TRBV5-1 and TRBJ2-5; the D gene is possibly TRBD1 (6 bases). This CDR3 has 14 amino acids. Deletions cut 4 bases from V and 1 base from J, with 11 bases between. CDR1 and CDR2 (germline): SGHRS, YFSETQ. The DNA of the CDR3 is TGCGCCAGCAGCCCGGACAGCATCCAAGAGACCCAGTACTTC. Amino acid sequence: CASSPDSIQETQYF.

This clonotype was observed a handful of times. The rearrangement uses TRBV5-5 and TRBJ1-3; tentative D call: TRBD1 (5 bases). The CDR3 loop spans 14 amino acids. Germline-derived CDR1 and CDR2 are SGHKS and YYEKEE (reference sequence). With 4 bases removed from V and 4 bases from J, the gap between germline ends came to 12 bases. CDR3 protein: CASSPGTRGNTIYF. In DNA form, the CDR3 reads TGTGCCAGCAGCCCTGGGACTAGAGGAAACACCATATATTTT.

This clonotype was picked up many times. This chain's CDR3 is CASSLDSDNLAKNIQYF. In DNA, the CDR3 is TGTGCCAGCAGCTTAGATTCGGATAACCTAGCCAAAAACATTCAGTACTTC. The chain joins TRBV7-8 to TRBJ2-4, with D uncertain. From germline, CDR1 is SGHVS and CDR2 FQNEAQ. CDR3 size: 17 residues. The V and J ends lost 1 base and 0 bases respectively, with 13 bases between them. The whole variable domain, filled in from reference TRBV7-8 and TRBJ2-4, reads GAGVSQSPRYKVAKRGQDVALRCDPISGHVSLFWYQQALGQGPEFLTYFQNEAQLDKSGLPSDRFFAERPEGSVSTLKIQRTQQEDSAVYLCASSLDSDNLAKNIQYFGAGTRLSVL.

J is TRBJ2-7 and V is TRBV10-2; D not certain. V lost 1 base and J lost 4, with 5 bases in between. Germline V lookup: CDR1 WSHSY, CDR2 SAAADI. The CDR3 has 12 amino acids. The CDR3 spells CASSEYVYEQYF. The CDR3 DNA reads as TGCGCCAGCAGTGAGTATGTGTACGAGCAGTACTTC.

Ten or more counts support this clonotype. This rearrangement joins TRBV5-1 to TRBJ2-7; no clear D gene. The V gene's germline CDR1 is SGHRS and CDR2 YFSETQ. Trimming removed 0 bases at V and 8 bases at J, with 6 bases between. CDR3 length: 11 amino acids. The CDR3 DNA reads TGCGCCAGCAGCTTGGATGCTAAGCAGTACTTC. Translation gives CASSLDAKQYF.

This clonotype was recorded at least ten times. The V and J genes are TRBV7-9 and TRBJ2-1, with D unclear. The CDR3 spans 13 residues. The germline V gene encodes CDR1 SEHNR and CDR2 FQNEAQ (reference sequence). The V end was cut by 0 bases, the J end by 9 bases, with 9 bases between. The CDR3: CASSLALGAEQFF. CDR3 in DNA: TGTGCCAGCAGCTTAGCGCTTGGAGCTGAGCAGTTCTTC.

The table lists this clonotype with many counts. The CDR3 spells CASSQGSSSGVSTDTQYF. CDR3 nucleotide sequence: TGTGCCAGCAGCCAAGGGTCCTCTAGCGGAGTAAGCACAGATACGCAGTATTTT. The chain has TRBV4-2 and TRBJ2-3; 7 bases agree with TRBD2. J was trimmed by 0 bases and V by 1 base; bases with no gene match: 10. The CDR3 extends over 18 amino acids. The germline V gene encodes CDR1 LGHNA and CDR2 YNFKEQ.

V and J are TRBV5-1 and TRBJ1-1, with D unclear. Germline CDR1 SGHRS, CDR2 YFSETQ. This CDR3 contains 14 residues. The germline V and J ends were trimmed by 0 bases and 3 bases, with 9 bases remaining between them. This CDR3 reads CASSLVWLYTEAFF. CDR3 DNA: TGCGCCAGCAGCTTGGTTTGGCTATACACTGAAGCTTTCTTT.

This clonotype was seen ten or more times. The J gene is TRBJ1-2, the V gene TRBV29-1; the D is unclear. Germline assignment: CDR1 SQVTM and CDR2 ANQGSEA. The CDR3 totals 14 residues. V was cut by 6 bases and J by 0 bases, with 14 bases left in between. DNA of the CDR3: TGCAGCGTGCCCGCGGTGGGTTCTAACTATGGCTACACCTTC. Its protein is CSVPAVGSNYGYTF.

This clonotype came up many times. V and J are TRBV12-3 or TRBV12-4 and TRBJ2-5; a weak D match, TRBD2 (5 bases). V shed 7 bases and J shed 1 base, with 16 bases lying between them. This CDR3 is built from 15 residues. The CDR3 is CASTPGGSAQETQYF. Written as DNA, the CDR3 is TGTGCCAGCACACCTGGAGGCAGCGCCCAAGAGACCCAGTACTTC.

This clonotype was counted ten times or more. The rearrangement uses TRBV7-9 and TRBJ2-1, with 9 bases aligning to TRBD1. The CDR3 length is 15 residues. Germline CDR1 reads SEHNR; CDR2 reads FQNEAQ (reference sequence). J lost 6 bases, V lost 5 bases, and 8 bases had no gene match. DNA of the CDR3: TGTGCCAGCAGCCCGCCCGGGACAGGGATCAATGAGCAGTTCTTC. Its translation: CASSPPGTGINEQFF.

This clonotype was found many times. This rearrangement joins TRBV5-1 to TRBJ2-1; no clear D gene. Per germline, CDR1 SGHRS and CDR2 YFSETQ. V was shortened by 2 bases and J by 4 bases, with 10 bases between the two germline ends. The CDR3 covers 14 residues. The chain's CDR3 is CASSFGDFYNEQFF. The DNA of the CDR3 is TGCGCCAGCAGCTTCGGCGACTTTTACAATGAGCAGTTCTTC.

This clonotype was counted ten times or more. This chain connects TRBV18 to TRBJ2-2; maybe TRBD2 (5 bases). There are 18 residues in the CDR3. Germline V gene sequence: CDR1 KGHSH, CDR2 LQKENI. V was clipped by 3 bases and J by 2 bases, with 19 bases between them. DNA of the CDR3: TGTGCCAGCTCACCGCCCCACGACGGACGGACTAACACCGGGGAGCTGTTTTTT. Encoded protein: CASSPPHDGRTNTGELFF.

This clonotype occurred many times. The chain has TRBV29-1 and TRBJ2-5; 9 bases line up with TRBD1. CDR3 size: 16 residues. CDR1 is SQVTM and CDR2 is ANQGSEA in the germline V gene. V trimming: 0 bases; J trimming: 5 bases; junction bases outside the gene matches: 10. CDR3 in DNA: TGCAGCGTTGAAGACCCCCGGACAGGGGAATCGGAGACCCAGTACTTC. Amino acids: CSVEDPRTGESETQYF.